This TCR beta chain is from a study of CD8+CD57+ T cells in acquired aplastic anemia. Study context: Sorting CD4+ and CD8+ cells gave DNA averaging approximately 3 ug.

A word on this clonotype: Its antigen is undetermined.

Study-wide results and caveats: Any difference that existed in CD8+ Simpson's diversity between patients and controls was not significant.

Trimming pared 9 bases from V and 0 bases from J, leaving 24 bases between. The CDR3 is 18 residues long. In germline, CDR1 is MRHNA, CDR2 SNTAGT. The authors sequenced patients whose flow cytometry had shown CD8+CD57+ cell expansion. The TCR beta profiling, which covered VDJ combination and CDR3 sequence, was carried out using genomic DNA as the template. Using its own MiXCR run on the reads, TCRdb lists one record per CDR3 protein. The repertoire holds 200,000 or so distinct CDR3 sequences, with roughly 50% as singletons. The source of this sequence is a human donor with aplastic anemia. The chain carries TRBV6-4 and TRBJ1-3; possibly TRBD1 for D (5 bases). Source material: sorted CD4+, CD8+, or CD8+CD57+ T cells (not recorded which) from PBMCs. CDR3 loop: CASPRRTRADNSGNTIYF. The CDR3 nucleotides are TGTGCCAGTCCACGCAGAACCAGGGCCGATAACTCTGGAAACACCATATATTTT.